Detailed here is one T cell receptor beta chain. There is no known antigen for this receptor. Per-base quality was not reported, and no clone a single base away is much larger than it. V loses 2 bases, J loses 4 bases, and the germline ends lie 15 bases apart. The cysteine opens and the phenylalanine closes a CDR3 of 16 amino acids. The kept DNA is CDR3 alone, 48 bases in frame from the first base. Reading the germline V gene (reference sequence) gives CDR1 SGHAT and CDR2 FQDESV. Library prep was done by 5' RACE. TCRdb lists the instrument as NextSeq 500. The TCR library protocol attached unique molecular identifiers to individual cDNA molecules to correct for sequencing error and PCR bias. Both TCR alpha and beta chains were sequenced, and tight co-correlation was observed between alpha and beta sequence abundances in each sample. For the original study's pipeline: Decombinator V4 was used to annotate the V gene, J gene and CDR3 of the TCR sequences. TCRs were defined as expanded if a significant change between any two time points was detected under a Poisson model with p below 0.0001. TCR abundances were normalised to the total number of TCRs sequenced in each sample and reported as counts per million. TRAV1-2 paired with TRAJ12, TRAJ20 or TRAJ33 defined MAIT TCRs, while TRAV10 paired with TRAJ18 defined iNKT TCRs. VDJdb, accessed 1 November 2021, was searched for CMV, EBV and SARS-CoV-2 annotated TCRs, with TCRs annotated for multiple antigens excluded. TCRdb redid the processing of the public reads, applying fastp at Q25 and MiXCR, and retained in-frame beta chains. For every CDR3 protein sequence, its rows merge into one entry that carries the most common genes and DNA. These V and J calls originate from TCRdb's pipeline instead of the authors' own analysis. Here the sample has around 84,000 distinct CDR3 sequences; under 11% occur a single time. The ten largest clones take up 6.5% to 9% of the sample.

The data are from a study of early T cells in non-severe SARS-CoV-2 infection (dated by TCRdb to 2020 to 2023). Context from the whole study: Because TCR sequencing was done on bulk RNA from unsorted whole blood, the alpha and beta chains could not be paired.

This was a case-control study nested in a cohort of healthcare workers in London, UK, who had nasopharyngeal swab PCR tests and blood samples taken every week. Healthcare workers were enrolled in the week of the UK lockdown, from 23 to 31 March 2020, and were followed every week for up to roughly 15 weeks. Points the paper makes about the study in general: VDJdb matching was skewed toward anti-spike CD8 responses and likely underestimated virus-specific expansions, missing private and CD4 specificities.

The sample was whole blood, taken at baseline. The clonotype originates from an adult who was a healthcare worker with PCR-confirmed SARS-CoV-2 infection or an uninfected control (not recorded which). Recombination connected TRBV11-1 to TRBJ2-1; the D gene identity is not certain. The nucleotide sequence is TGTGCCAGCAGCTTATCCCTCTCTCCACCTTACAATGAGCAGTTCTTC. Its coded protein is CASSLSLSPPYNEQFF. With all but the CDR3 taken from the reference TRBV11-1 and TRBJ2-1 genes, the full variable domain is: EAEVAQSPRYKITEKSQAVAFWCDPISGHATLYWYRQILGQGPELLVQFQDESVVDDSQLPKDRFSAERLKGVDSTLKIQPAELGDSAMYLCASSLSLSPPYNEQFFGPGTRLTVL.